The rows below give T cell receptor beta chains drawn from one sample of a study of blood T cells in healthy people across ages. TCRdb called the 5' RACE reads again in MiXCR, with one record for every CDR3 protein. The sample lists hundreds of thousands of distinct CDR3 sequences, under 30% occurring once. The sequenced sample consisted of blood. All receptors come from a woman of 80 years or more in good health. Both conserved end residues are part of each CDR3. D genes are given only for firm matches. Size tells how often a clone was seen (once, few, many) or the class of an expanded clone, and some rows leave it out.

cdr3_nt | cdr3_aa | d_call | j_call | v_call | clone_size
TGCGCCAGCAGCCAAGAGAGCGGGGGGGCGGACAATGAGCAGTTCTTC | CASSQESGGADNEQFF | TRBD2 | TRBJ2-1 | TRBV4-1 | few
TGTGCCAGCAACAGACAGGGGGGCTCTTGGGGCTACACCTTC | CASNRQGGSWGYTF | TRBD1 | TRBJ1-2 | TRBV5-6 | many
TGTGCCAGCAGTGAAGCTGGGACAGGCCATGGCTACACCTTC | CASSEAGTGHGYTF | TRBD1 | TRBJ1-2 | TRBV2 | many
TGTGCCAGCTCACCCTTGGGTGACGAGCAGTACTTC | CASSPLGDEQYF | NA | TRBJ2-7 | TRBV18 | many
TGCAGTGCCCAGACAGATACTAATGAGCAGTTCTTC | CSAQTDTNEQFF | NA | TRBJ2-1 | TRBV20-1 | NA
TGTGCCAGCAGTCCGACATCTGGCACCCTCCACTTT | CASSPTSGTLHF | NA | TRBJ1-6 | TRBV27 | few
TGTGCCAGCAGACCCGGTCCGGGACAGGGGGCTGAAGCTTTCTTT | CASRPGPGQGAEAFF | TRBD1 | TRBJ1-1 | TRBV6-2/TRBV6-3 | few
TGCAGTGCTCCGGCGGGAGACCAAGAGACCCAGTACTTC | CSAPAGDQETQYF | TRBD2 | TRBJ2-5 | TRBV20-1 | NA
TGTGCCAGCAGCCTAAGGGACAGGTCCACAGATACGCAGTATTTT | CASSLRDRSTDTQYF | TRBD1 | TRBJ2-3 | TRBV6-1 | many
TGCGCCAGCAGCCAAAACAGGGACACGGCTGGGGAAAAACTGTTTTTT | CASSQNRDTAGEKLFF | NA | TRBJ1-4 | TRBV4-1 | many
TGTGCCAGCAGCTGGACCGGGACAACGTCCTACAATGAGCAGTTCTTC | CASSWTGTTSYNEQFF | NA | TRBJ2-1 | TRBV7-2 | many